This TCR beta chain was sequenced during a study of neoadjuvant nivolumab and ipilimumab in lung cancer. Overall study findings and caveats: Compared with tumor-adjacent uninvolved lung, resected tumors showed greater richness and clonality. From pretherapy to surgery, tumor richness and clonality rose with dual therapy.

Note on this clone: Its matching antigen is unknown.

Germline-derived CDR1 and CDR2 are KGHSH and LQKENI. This CDR3 comprises 14 residues. The V gene lost 3 bases and the J gene lost 12 bases, with 18 bases spanning the gap. The assay was immunoSEQ multiplex PCR, and TCRdb's table has in-frame clones only and misses some. The sample lists some 3,500 clones, approximately 75% seen once, with 1.3% to 1.5% in the top ten. The sample in question was peripheral blood, obtained after neoadjuvant nivolumab, alone or with ipilimumab, at or shortly before surgery. The clonotype was recovered from an adult with non-small cell lung cancer. This chain joins TRBV18 and TRBJ2-1; D is undetermined. CDR3 residues: CASSPDEFRTRQFF. The CDR3 bases are TGTGCCAGCTCACCGGATGAGTTTCGTACCCGGCAGTTCTTC.